This TCR beta chain was retrieved from a study of control samples from healthy donors and cancer patients. The length of the CDR3 is 14 residues. Germline V gene data show CDR1 as SGHTS and CDR2 as YDEGEE. Deletions cut 2 bases from V and 2 bases from J, with 8 bases between. Only in-frame clones appear in the TCRdb table, and some are missing; sequencing was by immunoSEQ multiplex PCR. This table has fewer than 200,000 clones, around nine tenths appearing once. The chain uses TRBV5-8 and TRBJ1-5; D not certain. The clonotype comes from a woman aged 25 to 39 in good health. The source material was blood. Here the CDR3 DNA reads TGTGCCAGCAGCTTTCTCTCAGGCAATCAGCCCCAGCATTTT. Amino acid sequence: CASSFLSGNQPQHF.